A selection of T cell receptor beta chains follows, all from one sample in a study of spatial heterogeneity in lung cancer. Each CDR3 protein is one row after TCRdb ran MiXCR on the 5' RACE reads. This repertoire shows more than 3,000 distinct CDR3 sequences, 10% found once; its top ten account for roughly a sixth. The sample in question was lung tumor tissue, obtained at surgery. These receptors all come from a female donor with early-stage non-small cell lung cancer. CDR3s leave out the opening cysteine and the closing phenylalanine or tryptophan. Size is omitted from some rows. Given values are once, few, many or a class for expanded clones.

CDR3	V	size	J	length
ASSRASQGVETQY	TRBV11-2	few	TRBJ2-5	13
ASSSFDDTQY	TRBV7-2	medium-sized	TRBJ2-3	10
SALQQGDEQY	TRBV20-1	medium-sized	TRBJ2-7	10
ASSSQGTYGYT	TRBV13	.	TRBJ1-2	11
ASALGAAGANVLT	TRBV7-2	.	TRBJ2-6	13
ASTSRQGPLNTEAF	TRBV21-1	few	TRBJ1-1	14
ASSPTQGASGNTIY	TRBV7-2	.	TRBJ1-3	14
ASSQVSGGGAKNIQY	TRBV4-2	once	TRBJ2-4	15
ASSPSGGADTQY	TRBV28	.	TRBJ2-3	12
ASSLGGTGYEQY	TRBV7-6	large	TRBJ2-7	12
ASSYHGDTEAF	TRBV5-1	.	TRBJ1-1	11
ASSFARGAYEQY	TRBV12-3/TRBV12-4	medium-sized	TRBJ2-7	12
SARDGAGGYEQY	TRBV20-1	few	TRBJ2-7	12
ASSVNQGSVDTQY	TRBV12-3/TRBV12-4	.	TRBJ2-3	13
ASSYSSIQGSEQY	TRBV6-5	medium-sized	TRBJ2-7	13
ASSQERGDLASTDTQY	TRBV4-2	medium-sized	TRBJ2-3	16
ASSQPSDEQY	TRBV23-1	medium-sized	TRBJ2-7	10
ASSFDWRSGNTIY	TRBV5-1	medium-sized	TRBJ1-3	13
ASSYSIGSHTMDNSPLH	TRBV6-5	medium-sized	TRBJ1-6	17
ASSYSYSNIQY	TRBV6-2/TRBV6-3	.	TRBJ2-4	11